The 32 T cell receptor beta chains listed next were all sequenced from one sample in a study of graft-versus-host responses after intestinal transplantation. Some clones are missing from TCRdb's copy, which holds only in-frame ones; the method was immunoSEQ multiplex PCR. The sample yields thousands of clones, roughly 72% seen once. The starting material, graft tissue, was processed to release intraepithelial and lamina propria lymphocytes. The sequenced sample was ileum tissue, obtained about 55 days after transplant. The receptors stem from a human patient who received an intestinal transplant, so some T cells may come from the graft donor.

The J gene is TRBJ1-2, the V gene TRBV2; D gene ambiguous. The CDR3 contains 15 residues. The V end lost 7 bases, the J end lost 8 bases, and 23 bases lay between the germline ends. Germline CDR1 and CDR2: SNHLY and FYNNEI. The CDR3 sequence: CASILTAAPMRGYTF. CDR3 nucleotide sequence: TGTGCCAGCATTCTCACTGCAGCCCCTATGCGGGGCTACACCTTC.

The J gene is TRBJ2-7, the V gene TRBV28, with D possibly TRBD1 on 6 matching bases. There are 18 residues in the CDR3. Germline V gives CDR1 MDHEN, CDR2 SYDVKM. V dropped 4 bases and J dropped 2 bases, with 24 bases sitting between them. The DNA for the CDR3 is TGTGCCAGCAGTTCGCCAATTACAGGGTCCCGGTGGCCCTACGAGCAGTACGTC. Translated, it gives CASSSPITGSRWPYEQYV.

The chain joins TRBV5-4 to TRBJ2-3; 9 bases are shared with TRBD2. Germline V gene sequence: CDR1 SGHNT, CDR2 YYREEE (reference sequence). V was pared by 4 bases and J by 2 bases, with 5 bases of the junction left unmatched. The CDR3 contains 15 residues. Here the CDR3 reads CASSVLAGDTDTQYF. In DNA form, the CDR3 reads TGTGCCAGCAGCGTGTTAGCGGGAGACACAGATACGCAGTATTTT.

The gene calls are TRBV28 and TRBJ1-2, with D possibly TRBD1 on 5 matching bases. This CDR3 comprises 13 residues. V lost 8 bases to trimming and J lost 5 bases, with 15 bases between them. Germline CDR1 is MDHEN and CDR2 is SYDVKM. CDR3 amino acids: CASRQPLEYGYTF. The CDR3, as DNA: TGTGCCAGCCGACAGCCTTTAGAGTATGGCTACACCTTC.

The chain uses TRBV4-2 and TRBJ2-1, with TRBD2 identical over 9 bases. The CDR3 spans 17 residues. J lost 3 bases, V lost 1 base, and 7 bases had no gene match. Germline CDR1 reads LGHNA; CDR2 reads YNFKEQ. CDR3 loop: CASSQGGLAGLYNEQFF. CDR3 DNA sequence: TGTGCCAGCAGCCAAGGGGGGCTAGCGGGGCTCTACAATGAGCAGTTCTTC.

This clone was seen only a few times. The V and J genes are TRBV28 and TRBJ2-7, with TRBD2 identical over 12 bases. The V segment lost 4 bases and the J segment 0 bases; nucleotides outside the gene matches: 4. The CDR3 is 16 residues long. Germline loops: CDR1 MDHEN, CDR2 SYDVKM. CDR3 nucleotide sequence: TGTGCCAGCAGTTCACTAGCGGGGGGCTCCTCCTACGAGCAGTACGTC. This sequence encodes CASSSLAGGSSYEQYV.

V and J are TRBV9 and TRBJ2-7, with 7 bases fitting TRBD1. CDR1 SGDLS and CDR2 YYNGEE come from the germline V gene. The ends lost 3 bases at V and 7 bases at J; junction bases unmatched: 7. The CDR3 totals 13 residues. In DNA form, the CDR3 reads TGTGCCAGCAGCGACAGGGGCGGATGGGAGCAGTACGTC. Translating it yields CASSDRGGWEQYV.

In nucleotides, the CDR3 is TGTGCCTGGAGTGTCGGGCAGCCCCAGCATTTT. This codes for CAWSVGQPQHF. The chain links TRBV30 to TRBJ1-5, with D uncertain. This CDR3 contains 11 residues. Germline assignment: CDR1 GTSNPN and CDR2 SVGIG (reference sequence). Trimming shortened V by 0 bases and J by 7 bases, and 4 bases separated the two germline ends.

This chain connects TRBV30 to TRBJ2-1, with TRBD2 matching over 9 bases. Germline lookup yields CDR1 GTSNPN and CDR2 SVGIG (reference sequence). V trimming: 0 bases; J trimming: 6 bases; junction bases outside the gene matches: 6. This CDR3 spans 15 amino acids. CDR3 residues: CAWSVHGTSFNEQFF. Written as DNA, the CDR3 is TGTGCCTGGAGTGTACATGGGACTAGCTTCAATGAGCAGTTCTTC. The entire variable domain, with the rest obtained from reference TRBV30 and TRBJ2-1, is as follows: SQTIHQWPATLVQPVGSPLSLECTVEGTSNPNLYWYRQAAGRGLQLLFYSVGIGQISSEVPQNLSASRPQDRQFILSSKKLLLSDSGFYLCAWSVHGTSFNEQFFGPGTRLTVL.

The CDR3 DNA reads as TGTGCCAGTCACAGGGGGCGAGGTGAAAAACTGTTTTTT. Encoded protein: CASHRGRGEKLFF. The chain employs TRBV25-1 and TRBJ1-4, with 9 bases that match TRBD1. The V and J ends lost 9 bases and 7 bases, in that order; junction bases with no gene match: 6. Germline loops: CDR1 MGHDK, CDR2 SYGVNS. This CDR3 has 13 amino acids.

In its sample, this clone was seen a few times. This sequence joins TRBV2 and TRBJ2-4, with 7 bases lining up with TRBD1. This CDR3 comprises 15 residues. The J segment lost 8 bases and the V segment lost 7 bases, leaving 14 bases of the junction unmatched. Germline CDR1 reads SNHLY; CDR2 reads FYNNEI. CDR3 region: CASTRQGDKLDIQYF. The DNA for the CDR3 is TGTGCCAGCACAAGACAGGGTGATAAATTGGACATTCAGTACTTC.

The CDR3 loop reads CASSLRGQQAQYF. The CDR3 coding sequence is TGTGCCAGCAGCTTACGGGGTCAGCAAGCGCAGTATTTT. The chain is built from TRBV7-2 and TRBJ2-3; a possible D gene is TRBD2 (5 bases). In germline, CDR1 is SGHTA, CDR2 FQGNSA. Trimming shortened V by 2 bases and J by 10 bases, and 13 bases separated the two germline ends. This CDR3 is 13 amino acids long.

CDR3 sequence: CASSASGGSGTGELFF. The CDR3 coding sequence is TGTGCCAGCAGTGCTAGCGGGGGGTCGGGCACCGGGGAGCTGTTTTTT. This chain uses TRBV2 with TRBJ2-2; 11 positions agree with TRBD2. CDR1 and CDR2 (germline): SNHLY, FYNNEI. The CDR3 covers 16 residues. J lost 4 bases, V lost 4 bases, and 5 bases had no gene match.

The rearrangement joins TRBV10-3 to TRBJ1-1; no firm D call. The CDR3 sequence is 18 residues long. V dropped 0 bases and J dropped 0 bases, with 17 bases sitting between them. The germline gives CDR1 ENHRY, CDR2 SYGVKD. The CDR3 is CAISESWGDHPMNTEAFF. The CDR3 coding sequence is TGTGCCATCAGTGAGTCATGGGGAGACCACCCGATGAACACTGAAGCTTTCTTT.

This clone was picked up a small number of times. The sample has other DNA sequences that encode this CDR3 too. The chain couples TRBV5-4 to TRBJ2-5; possibly TRBD1 for D (6 bases). There are 14 residues in the CDR3. Germline V gene data show CDR1 as SGHNT and CDR2 as YYREEE (reference sequence). Trimming took off 4 bases at V and 1 base at J, with 11 bases between the two ends. The CDR3 DNA is TGTGCCAGCAGCCCTGGACAGCCCCAAGAGACCCAGTACTTC. It translates to CASSPGQPQETQYF.

This clone came up a few times. The chain is built from TRBV7-6 and TRBJ2-5, with D possibly TRBD1 on 6 matching bases. Germline CDR1 and CDR2: SGHVS and FNYEAQ. The CDR3 totals 16 residues. Trimming removed 1 base from V and 0 bases from J, with 12 bases in between. CDR3 DNA: TGTGCCAGCAGCTTAGGTCACAGGGTACACCAAGAGACCCAGTACTTC. This codes for CASSLGHRVHQETQYF.

The V call is TRBV4-1, the J call TRBJ1-1, with 7 bases lining up with TRBD1. CDR1 and CDR2 from the germline V gene are MGHRA and YSYEKL. Germline trimming cut 2 bases from V and 7 bases from J; bases unmatched to any gene: 13. CDR3 length: 16 residues. This CDR3 reads CASSQPFQQGKYEAFF. Here the CDR3 DNA reads TGCGCCAGCAGCCAACCGTTTCAACAGGGGAAGTATGAAGCTTTCTTT.

CDR3 region: CASSQPDRGVETQYF. The CDR3 coding sequence is TGTGCCAGCAGCCAACCGGACAGGGGCGTAGAGACCCAGTACTTC. The chain employs TRBV4-2 and TRBJ2-5; TRBD1 aligns across 9 bases. The CDR3 loop spans 15 amino acids. The V and J ends lost 2 bases and 4 bases, in that order; junction bases with no gene match: 5. Germline assignment: CDR1 LGHNA and CDR2 YNFKEQ.

About this clone: This specimen includes other DNA sequences encoding the same CDR3. The gene calls are TRBV5-4 and TRBJ1-5, with D unclear. V gave up 1 base and J gave up 6 bases, with 5 bases separating them. CDR3 length: 12 amino acids. Germline CDR1 is SGHNT and CDR2 is YYREEE (reference sequence). The CDR3 sequence is CASSLLGQPQHF. In DNA form, the CDR3 reads TGTGCCAGCAGCTTGCTCGGTCAGCCCCAGCATTTT.

The J gene is TRBJ1-1, the V gene TRBV27; D not resolved. The V end lost 2 bases, the J end lost 2 bases, and 9 bases lay between the germline ends. The CDR3 covers 14 residues. Germline CDR1 is MNHEY and CDR2 is SMNVEV (reference sequence). CDR3 loop: CASSLRGFNTEAFF. The CDR3 nucleotides are TGTGCCAGCAGTTTACGAGGGTTTAACACTGAAGCTTTCTTT.

The chain has TRBV4-3 and TRBJ1-6; 8 bases line up with TRBD1. The germline V gene encodes CDR1 LGHNA and CDR2 YSLEER. This CDR3 has 16 residues. The V and J ends lost 6 bases and 3 bases, in that order; junction bases with no gene match: 7. In DNA form, the CDR3 reads TGCGCCAGCAGAATGGACAGGGACGACTATAATTCACCCCTCCACTTT. This gives the protein CASRMDRDDYNSPLHF.

This clone was seen a handful of times. This sequence joins TRBV13 and TRBJ1-6; TRBD1 agrees at 8 bases. This CDR3 is 17 amino acids long. The V and J ends lost 0 bases and 8 bases, in that order; junction bases with no gene match: 9. Germline assignment: CDR1 PRHDT and CDR2 FYEKMQ (reference sequence). The CDR3, as DNA: TGTGCCAGCAGCTTAGGGCCGGGACAGGAGGGTCATTCACCCCTCCACTTT. This gives the protein CASSLGPGQEGHSPLHF.

This rearrangement joins TRBV2 to TRBJ2-1; D uncertain. Germline V CDR1 and CDR2: SNHLY, FYNNEI. The CDR3 length is 10 residues. With 8 bases removed from V and 6 bases from J, the gap between germline ends came to 5 bases. The CDR3 DNA reads TGTGCCAGCGAGGCCAATGAGCAGTTCTTC. It is translated as CASEANEQFF.

The chain uses TRBV6-5 and TRBJ1-5; 7 nucleotides align to TRBD1. CDR1 and CDR2 (germline): MNHEY, SVGAGI. The J segment lost 4 bases and the V segment lost 2 bases, leaving 2 bases of the junction unmatched. This CDR3 comprises 14 residues. CDR3 in amino acids: CASSYRGLNQPQHF. The CDR3 DNA reads as TGTGCCAGCAGTTACAGGGGGCTTAATCAGCCCCAGCATTTT.

This clone was observed a single time. This rearrangement joins TRBV5-4 to TRBJ2-3, with 9 nucleotides matching TRBD2. After removal of 2 bases from V and 3 bases from J, the junction contained 7 bases not matched to a gene. The CDR3 has 16 residues. CDR1 is SGHNT, CDR2 YYREEE, per germline (reference sequence). The CDR3 here is CASSFGGGAVTDTQYF. CDR3 DNA: TGTGCCAGCAGCTTTGGCGGGGGGGCCGTTACAGATACGCAGTATTTT. The full variable domain, with the rest looked up from reference TRBV5-4 and TRBJ2-3, is ETGVTQSPTHLIKTRGQQVTLRCSSQSGHNTVSWYQQALGQGPQFIFQYYREEENGRGNFPPRFSGLQFPNYSSELNVNALELDDSALYLCASSFGGGAVTDTQYFGPGTRLTVL.

This sequence joins TRBV11-2 and TRBJ2-7, with 7 bases identical to TRBD2. The germline gives CDR1 SGHAT, CDR2 FQNNGV. The V segment lost 0 bases and the J segment 5 bases; nucleotides outside the gene matches: 7. The CDR3 length is 15 residues. CDR3 DNA sequence: TGTGCCAGCAGCTTAGATGGTCGGGCGGGGGACGAGCAGTACGTC. Protein sequence: CASSLDGRAGDEQYV.

This clone has a handful of counts. The gene calls are TRBV10-3 and TRBJ1-2; 8 bases match TRBD1. The V segment lost 7 bases and the J segment 3 bases; nucleotides outside the gene matches: 4. Germline V CDR1 and CDR2: ENHRY, SYGVKD. This CDR3 is 13 amino acids long. The CDR3 DNA follows: TGTGCCATCACCCCAGGGGGCGACTATGGCTACACCTTC. It yields the protein CAITPGGDYGYTF.

This clone was recorded a few times. The chain combines TRBV7-2 with TRBJ2-7; TRBD1 aligns across 8 bases. The CDR3 spans 13 residues. The ends lost 3 bases at V and 4 bases at J; junction bases unmatched: 2. Germline V gives CDR1 SGHTA, CDR2 FQGNSA. The CDR3 here is CASSFRQGYEQYV. The CDR3 nucleotides are TGTGCCAGCAGCTTCAGACAGGGGTACGAGCAGTACGTC.

CDR3 sequence reads: CASSPTGAPEAFF. The DNA of the CDR3 is TGCGCCAGCAGCCCGACAGGGGCCCCTGAAGCTTTCTTT. The gene calls are TRBV4-1 and TRBJ1-1; 8 positions match TRBD1. CDR3 length: 13 amino acids. CDR1 and CDR2 (germline): MGHRA, YSYEKL. V lost 4 bases to trimming and J lost 6 bases; unmatched junction nucleotides: 4.

The sample holds one count of this clone. This chain's CDR3 is CASRSSYNEQFF. Here the CDR3 DNA reads TGTGCCAGCAGGAGCTCCTACAATGAGCAGTTCTTC. The V gene is TRBV7-9, the J gene TRBJ2-1, with D uncertain. The CDR3 runs 12 residues. Trimming took off 6 bases at V and 0 bases at J, with 3 bases between the two ends. Germline V lookup: CDR1 SEHNR, CDR2 FQNEAQ (reference sequence).

The chain employs TRBV12-5 and TRBJ1-1; perhaps TRBD1 as D (5 bases). The CDR3 covers 13 residues. Germline V gene lookup returns CDR1 LGHNT and CDR2 FRNRAP. The V and J ends lost 6 bases and 5 bases respectively, with 13 bases between them. This CDR3 is CASGAAGRTEAFF. The CDR3 region has the DNA TGTGCTAGTGGGGCCGCGGGGCGGACTGAAGCTTTCTTT.

The V gene is TRBV5-6, the J gene TRBJ2-3, with a tentative D call TRBD2 (7 bases). Germline lookup yields CDR1 SGHDT and CDR2 YYEEEE. Trimming pared 3 bases from V and 3 bases from J, leaving 17 bases between. This CDR3 is 16 amino acids long. CDR3 nucleotide sequence: TGTGCCAGCAGCTACCCCCGGGGGGCCTCTACAGATACGCAGTATTTT. This codes for CASSYPRGASTDTQYF.